These T cell receptor beta chains were read from a single sample in a study of blood T cell repertoires in COVID-19. Using immunoSEQ multiplex PCR, the repertoire was profiled, and TCRdb retains in-frame clones only, with some absent. The sample includes around 170,000 clones, about four fifths of them seen just once. Sequenced sample: peripheral blood. These receptors came from a man between 65 and 85 years old who had recovered from COVID-19. Each CDR3 is given with its conserved first and last residue. D genes are given only for firm matches. Part of the rows lack a size; the others show once, few, many or a class for expanded clones.

v_gene,abundance,j_gene,d_gene,CDR3aa,CDR3nt
TRBV28,.,TRBJ1-1,TRBD1,CASSPQMDRGPEAFF,TGTGCCAGCAGTCCACAGATGGACAGGGGACCTGAAGCTTTCTTT
TRBV6-5,.,TRBJ1-2,TRBD1,CASSRGEYGYTF,TGTGCCAGCTCCAGGGGGGAGTATGGCTACACCTTC
TRBV9,.,TRBJ2-3,TRBD2,CASSVGTSESDTQYF,TGTGCCAGCAGCGTTGGGACTAGCGAGTCAGATACGCAGTATTTT
TRBV19,.,TRBJ1-2,.,CASSPIAQEGGYTF,TGTGCCAGTAGTCCGATAGCACAAGAGGGTGGCTACACCTTC
TRBV18,few,TRBJ2-1,TRBD2,CASSPPASGSYNEQFF,TGTGCCAGCTCACCACCGGCTAGCGGTTCCTACAATGAGCAGTTCTTC
TRBV6-6,.,TRBJ2-5,TRBD2,CASRGGRVTQYF,TGTGCCAGCAGAGGCGGGAGGGTTACCCAGTACTTC
TRBV5-1,.,TRBJ2-3,TRBD2,CASSLQLAGVTDTQYF,TGCGCCAGCAGCTTGCAACTAGCGGGAGTTACAGATACGCAGTATTTT
TRBV28,once,TRBJ2-5,.,CASSLQEETQYF,TGTGCCAGCAGTCTCCAGGAAGAGACCCAGTACTTC
TRBV11-2,.,TRBJ2-7,.,CASSLLQSYEQYF,TGTGCCAGCAGCTTACTACAGAGCTACGAGCAGTACTTC
TRBV19,.,TRBJ2-7,.,CASSIIGQTIIHEQYF,TGTGCCAGTAGTATAATTGGCCAGACTATTATCCACGAGCAGTACTTC
TRBV27,.,TRBJ2-3,.,CASSFSRGSTDTQYF,TGTGCCAGCAGTTTCTCACGCGGGAGCACAGATACGCAGTATTTT
TRBV24-1,.,TRBJ2-1,TRBD2,CATSDRTSGTSYNEQFF,TGTGCCACCAGTGACCGGACTAGCGGGACCTCCTACAATGAGCAGTTCTTC
TRBV18,few,TRBJ2-5,TRBD2,CAGRDQETQYF,TGTGCCGGGAGGGACCAAGAGACCCAGTACTTC
TRBV23-1,.,TRBJ2-5,.,CASSQREQTHQETQYF,TGCGCCAGCAGTCAGCGCGAGCAGACTCATCAAGAGACCCAGTACTTC
TRBV4-1,once,TRBJ1-2,.,CASSPSPMVETFYGYTF,TGCGCCAGCAGCCCCTCCCCCATGGTAGAGACATTCTATGGCTACACCTTC
TRBV30,.,TRBJ2-3,TRBD2,CAWSVDSGPSTDTQYF,TGTGCCTGGAGTGTTGATAGCGGGCCGAGCACAGATACGCAGTATTTT
TRBV7-9,.,TRBJ2-3,.,CASSLSGADTQYF,TGTGCCAGCAGCTTATCGGGGGCAGATACGCAGTATTTT
TRBV7-2,.,TRBJ2-7,.,CASSLVTGEIYEQYF,TGTGCCAGCAGCTTAGTAACCGGGGAGATCTACGAGCAGTACTTC
TRBV11-3,.,TRBJ2-3,.,CASSKQGTDTQYF,TGTGCCAGCAGTAAACAGGGCACAGATACGCAGTATTTT
TRBV6-5,few,TRBJ1-5,TRBD1,CASSPQDRDNQPQHF,TGTGCCAGCAGTCCCCAGGACAGGGACAATCAGCCCCAGCATTTT
TRBV7-6,.,TRBJ2-3,TRBD2,CASSLARASGLRDTQYF,TGTGCCAGCAGCTTAGCACGTGCTAGCGGCCTACGAGATACGCAGTATTTT
TRBV6-7,.,TRBJ1-4,TRBD1,CASSPDRGQVEKLFF,TGTGCCAGCAGTCCTGACAGGGGTCAGGTTGAAAAACTGTTTTTT
TRBV6-6,.,TRBJ1-1,TRBD1,CASSSGQGSYTEAFF,TGTGCCAGCAGTTCCGGACAGGGATCCTACACTGAAGCTTTCTTT
TRBV7-2,few,TRBJ1-5,TRBD1,CASSLTSGQVQPQHF,TGTGCCAGCAGCCTCACCTCTGGACAGGTTCAGCCCCAGCATTTT
TRBV3-1/TRBV3-2,.,TRBJ1-1,TRBD1,CASSRTTGGTEAFF,TGTGCCAGCAGCCGTACAACAGGGGGTACTGAAGCTTTCTTT
TRBV5-4,.,TRBJ2-2,.,CASSPGETTNTGELFF,TGTGCCAGCAGCCCCGGTGAAACGACGAACACCGGGGAGCTGTTTTTT
TRBV5-1,few,TRBJ2-5,.,CASSSGQLEETQYF,TGCGCCAGCAGCTCTGGACAGCTAGAAGAGACCCAGTACTTC
TRBV2,.,TRBJ2-2,TRBD2,CASSPTSAGGGELFF,TGTGCCAGCAGTCCGACTAGCGCGGGTGGCGGGGAGCTGTTTTTT
TRBV18,few,TRBJ1-1,.,CASSPPPGRMNTEAFF,TGTGCCAGCTCACCACCGCCAGGGCGAATGAACACTGAAGCTTTCTTT
TRBV2,once,TRBJ2-3,.,CASRGGASTDTQYF,TGTGCCAGCAGAGGTGGGGCTAGCACAGATACGCAGTATTTT
TRBV29-1,.,TRBJ1-1,.,CSAALKQGPNTEAFF,TGCAGCGCTGCTCTTAAACAGGGCCCAAACACTGAAGCTTTCTTT
TRBV6-5,.,TRBJ1-2,TRBD1,CASKPQGDGNYGYTF,TGTGCCAGCAAGCCCCAGGGGGACGGTAACTATGGCTACACCTTC
TRBV7-2,.,TRBJ2-2,.,CASKSRTVNTGELFF,TGTGCCAGCAAATCACGGACAGTGAACACCGGGGAGCTGTTTTTT
TRBV10-2,.,TRBJ2-7,.,CASSDQGLDGEQYF,TGCGCCAGCAGTGATCAGGGTCTCGATGGAGAGCAGTACTTC
TRBV12-3/TRBV12-4,.,TRBJ1-1,TRBD1,CASSRTGFAEAFF,TGTGCCAGCAGTCGGACAGGGTTCGCTGAAGCTTTCTTT